Sequencing of this TCR beta chain was carried out in a study of CD8+ T cells in alopecia areata. As for the study in general: Patients in the treated group were given tofacitinib by mouth, 5 to 10 mg twice a day.

Trimming took 1 base from V and 5 from J; bases not matched to a gene: 7. The CDR3 spans 16 residues. Germline loops: CDR1 SGHNT, CDR2 YYREEE (reference sequence). About this clone itself: What it binds is not known.

Following extraction, RNA underwent reverse transcription to cDNA, which served as the sequencing template. Measured with immunoSEQ multiplex PCR; TCRdb has only the in-frame clones, and not every one. Of 150,000 to 180,000 clones detected, more than 45% appear once; the ten largest clones hold roughly 21%. Study-wide results and caveats: Scalp sample data also include resident alphabeta T cells from normal skin. The study found higher clonality in lesional than normal scalp, especially in alopecia totalis/universalis.

This TCR derives from a human donor with alopecia areata. The sequenced sample was CD8+ T cells sorted from blood, obtained at week 0. The chain is built from TRBV5-4 and TRBJ2-3, with 10 bases that match TRBD2. CDR3 sequence: CASSLRRERGGDTQYF. In DNA, the CDR3 is TGTGCCAGCAGCTTGCGCAGAGAGCGGGGGGGAGATACGCAGTATTTT.